These 8 T cell receptor beta chains share one sample of origin, sequenced in a study of shared clonotypes between healthy human individuals. Here immunoSEQ multiplex PCR was the method, and the copy in TCRdb shows in-frame clones only, minus some. The table records more than 1,200,000 clones, 98% to 99% of them present only once. The source material was naive CD4+ T cells sorted from blood. Specified subset: CD45RA+ positively selected. These receptors originate from a man aged 25 to 40 in good health.

This clone showed up just once. The chain uses TRBV19 and TRBJ1-2, with 8 bases fitting TRBD1. The CDR3 extends over 11 amino acids. Germline assignment: CDR1 LNHDA and CDR2 SQIVND (reference sequence). With 9 bases clipped from V and 9 bases from J, the junction kept 6 bases outside the gene matches. The CDR3 DNA follows: TGTGCCAGCCGAGGACAGGGTCGCTACACCTTC. Its translation: CASRGQGRYTF. Based on the CDR3 plus reference TRBV19 and TRBJ1-2, the full variable domain is DGGITQSPKYLFRKEGQNVTLSCEQNLNHDAMYWYRQDPGQGLRLIYYSQIVNDFQKGDIAEGYSVSREKKESFPLTVTSAQKNPTAFYLCASRGQGRYTFGSGTRLTVV.

The V and J genes are TRBV7-9 and TRBJ2-7; D not certain. CDR1 is SEHNR, CDR2 FQNEAQ, per germline (reference sequence). V was cut by 6 bases and J by 2 bases, with 11 bases left in between. The CDR3 totals 13 residues. CDR3: CASRPPTTYEQYF. In DNA, the CDR3 is TGTGCCAGCAGGCCTCCCACAACCTACGAGCAGTACTTC.

This chain links TRBV5-5 with TRBJ2-1, with 10 nucleotides matching TRBD2. Germline V CDR1 and CDR2: SGHKS, YYEKEE (reference sequence). CDR3 size: 16 residues. V lost 2 bases and J lost 3; bases outside the gene matches: 5. CDR3 in DNA: TGTGCCAGCAGCTTAGGACTAGCGGTGGGCTACAATGAGCAGTTCTTC. Translation gives CASSLGLAVGYNEQFF.

This clone has a single count. This chain connects TRBV30 to TRBJ1-1, with D possibly being TRBD1 (5 bases). The CDR3 covers 15 residues. V was trimmed by 0 bases and J by 4 bases, leaving 15 bases between them. CDR1 is GTSNPN and CDR2 is SVGIG in the germline V gene (reference sequence). The CDR3: CAWSVRSPRGTEAFF. CDR3 sequence (DNA): TGTGCCTGGAGTGTACGATCCCCGAGGGGCACTGAAGCTTTCTTT.

This sequence joins TRBV30 and TRBJ1-1, with 10 positions matching TRBD1. Germline V lookup: CDR1 GTSNPN, CDR2 SVGIG (reference sequence). Trimming removed 5 bases from V and 0 bases from J; junction bases left unmatched: 6. The CDR3 consists of 15 residues. The CDR3 loop reads CAWSGTGAMNTEAFF. CDR3 bases: TGTGCCTGGTCCGGGACAGGGGCCATGAACACTGAAGCTTTCTTT.

The CDR3 DNA is TGTGCCACCAGCAGAGAGACAGGGATTATGAACACTGAAGCTTTCTTT. It codes for CATSRETGIMNTEAFF. This chain links TRBV15 with TRBJ1-1, with 7 bases identical to TRBD1. V lost 0 bases, J lost 0 bases, and 4 bases stayed unmatched. The CDR3 is 16 amino acids. Looked up from germline, CDR1 is LNHNV and CDR2 is YYDKDF (reference sequence).

V usage is TRBV7-2 and J usage is TRBJ2-5; 11 bases are shared with TRBD2. With V trimmed by 5 bases and J by 4 bases, 9 bases remained unmatched. This CDR3 has 16 residues. CDR1 is SGHTA, CDR2 FQGNSA, per germline. The CDR3 DNA is TGTGCCAGCAGCCTAAGTAGCGGGAGGGCCGCAGAGACCCAGTACTTC. It is translated as CASSLSSGRAAETQYF.

The DNA of the CDR3 is TGCGCCAGCAGCTGGGGAGAACCACAAAGTCGGGCCAACGTCCTGACTTTC. Its protein is CASSWGEPQSRANVLTF. The rearrangement joins TRBV4-1 to TRBJ2-6; D is possibly TRBD2 (5 bases). The CDR3 spans 17 residues. Trimming left V 5 bases short and J 5 bases short, with 19 bases between. The germline CDR1 and CDR2 sequences are MGHRA and YSYEKL.